These 10 T cell receptor beta chains originate from one sample sequenced in a study of T cell repertoires in cytomegalovirus infection. TCRdb fed the reads into MiXCR, producing one record per CDR3 protein. The sample contains hundreds of thousands of distinct CDR3 sequences, 20% to 30% of which appear only once. Sample: CD8+ T cells from PBMCs. These receptors all come from a human donor in good health (CMV status not recorded). Some clones in this sample may be carry-over from other donors' samples.

A remark on this clonotype: In this CDR3 the conserved last residue, phenylalanine or tryptophan, is missing, so a read error is likely. The limits of the CDR3 on the DNA are not certain, so only TCRdb's listed CDR3 is given. The chain combines TRBV7-9 with TRBJ1-4. From its first to its last residue, the CDR3 has 10 amino acids. The germline CDR1 and CDR2 sequences are SEHNR and FQNEAQ (reference sequence). The CDR3 region is CASSEEKLFG.

In this sample, this clonotype turned up many times. The chain recombines TRBV7-6 with TRBJ1-6; D not certain. The CDR3 is 17 amino acids. V was trimmed by 0 bases and J by 8 bases, leaving 17 bases between them. Looked up from germline, CDR1 is SGHVS and CDR2 is FNYEAQ. The CDR3 region has the DNA TGTGCCAGCAGCTTAGCGTCCTCCGTAACATTCGATTCACCCCTCCACTTT. This sequence encodes CASSLASSVTFDSPLHF.

For this clonotype: This is likely an artifact of a read error, given a far larger clone one base away. The genes are TRBV6-8 and TRBJ1-1; D is uncertain. V was pared by 0 bases and J by 3 bases, with 8 bases between. Germline values: CDR1 MNHGY, CDR2 SAAAGT. The CDR3 contains 14 residues. CDR3 protein: CASSYSGGDTEAFF. CDR3 nucleotides: TGTGCCAGCAGTTACTCAGGCGGGGACACTGAAGCTTTCTTT.

This clonotype was observed a few times. The chain has TRBV7-6 and TRBJ2-5, with 8 bases aligning to TRBD2. The CDR3 sequence is 15 residues long. The junction had 8 bases not matched to a gene; V was cut back by 4 bases and J by 4 bases. CDR1 and CDR2 from the germline V gene are SGHVS and FNYEAQ. The CDR3 DNA is TGTGCCAGCAGCTCAACAGCGGGGGTAGGAGAGACCCAGTACTTC. It specifies CASSSTAGVGETQYF. Supplemented by reference TRBV7-6 and TRBJ2-5, the full variable domain reads GAGVSQSPRYKVTKRGQDVALRCDPISGHVSLYWYRQALGQGPEFLTYFNYEAQQDKSGLPNDRFSAERPEGSISTLTIQRTEQRDSAMYRCASSSTAGVGETQYFGPGTRLLVL.

This clonotype has ten or more counts. The chain carries TRBV2 and TRBJ2-5, with 12 bases identical to TRBD2. V lost 6 bases and J lost 5; bases outside the gene matches: 7. This CDR3 has 15 residues. Germline loops: CDR1 SNHLY, CDR2 FYNNEI. The CDR3 spells CASSVGTSGQETQYF. Here the CDR3 DNA reads TGTGCCAGCAGCGTCGGGACTAGCGGGCAGGAGACCCAGTACTTC. The full variable domain, its missing parts supplied by reference TRBV2 and TRBJ2-5, is EPEVTQTPSHQVTQMGQEVILRCVPISNHLYFYWYRQILGQKVEFLVSFYNNEISEKSEIFDDQFSVERPDGSNFTLKIRSTKLEDSAMYFCASSVGTSGQETQYFGPGTRLLVL.

This clonotype was picked up a small number of times. This chain links TRBV7-9 with TRBJ2-1; possible D gene TRBD2, 7 bases. The V end was cut by 10 bases, the J end by 4 bases, with 17 bases between. The CDR3 is 14 residues long. Looked up from germline, CDR1 is SEHNR and CDR2 is FQNEAQ (reference sequence). The CDR3, as DNA: TGTGCCATACGCTGGGGGGGCCAATACAATGAGCAGTTCTTC. Its translation is CAIRWGGQYNEQFF.

This clonotype was picked up one time. One base away lies a much larger clone, so this may be a sequencing read error. The chain carries TRBV12-3 or TRBV12-4 and TRBJ1-1, with unresolved D. CDR3 length: 14 residues. Trimming removed 5 bases from V and 3 bases from J, with 13 bases in between. CDR3 in amino acids: CASSPPETHTEAFF. In nucleotides, the CDR3 is TGTGCCAGCAGTCCCCCCGAGACTCACACTGAAGCTTTCTTT.

V is TRBV29-1 and J is TRBJ1-2, with TRBD1 identical over 8 bases. J was trimmed by 4 bases and V by 5 bases; bases with no gene match: 9. CDR3 length equals 14 residues. CDR1 is SQVTM and CDR2 is ANQGSEA in the germline V gene. The CDR3: CSVFGQGPSYGYTF. The CDR3 DNA is TGCAGCGTTTTCGGACAGGGACCAAGCTATGGCTACACCTTC.

This clonotype was seen a few times. V is TRBV29-1 and J is TRBJ2-5, with 7 positions matching TRBD2. Germline loops: CDR1 SQVTM, CDR2 ANQGSEA. The CDR3 totals 13 residues. The trim removed 6 bases at V and 0 bases at J, leaving 4 bases unmatched. For the CDR3, the DNA is TGCAGCGTGTACGGGGGGTACCAAGAGACCCAGTACTTC. This sequence encodes CSVYGGYQETQYF.

The chain recombines TRBV10-2 with TRBJ2-1, with 7 bases fitting TRBD1. CDR1 and CDR2 (germline): WSHSY, SAAADI. V was clipped by 2 bases and J by 1 base; unmatched bases: 2. CDR3 length equals 15 residues. The CDR3 sequence: CASSEIQGSYNEQFF. As DNA, the CDR3 is TGCGCCAGCAGTGAGATACAGGGGTCCTACAATGAGCAGTTCTTC.